This TCR beta chain was documented in a study of cytomegalovirus exposure and HLA in healthy donors. Background on the study: For the roughly 400 genotyped donors, about 79% fell within the Caucasian-associated ancestry cluster. Study-level points and caveats: Cytomegalovirus-associated TCR beta chains were listed, numbering more than 150.

It was with 60 Vbeta and 13 Jbeta primers that the PCR ran. Original handling: Counted up in a later analysis, unique TCR beta chains came to 60 million to 95 million, with 9.5 million to 13 million shared. The table came from immunoSEQ multiplex PCR; TCRdb's copy has only in-frame clones and leaves some out. The D gene and trimming were derived from the DNA, and the V and J assignments and clone size from that table. The sample yields 120,000 or so clones, 70% to 90% seen once. To note about this clone: Its antigen is currently unknown.

Trimming shortened V by 2 bases and J by 13 bases, and 12 bases separated the two germline ends. Germline V gene data show CDR1 as SGHAT and CDR2 as FQDESV (reference sequence). The CDR3 consists of 12 residues. Sequencing input: PBMCs. The chain couples TRBV11-1 to TRBJ2-1; tentative D call: TRBD1 (6 bases). This receptor was taken from a man aged 35-49 years in good health and CMV-seronegative. In DNA, the CDR3 is TGTGCCAGCAGCTTAACTCCCAGGGGACAGTTCTTC. As protein: CASSLTPRGQFF.